The 20 T cell receptor beta chains in this list originate from one sample, sequenced in a study of T cells after posttransplantation cyclophosphamide. Here immunoSEQ multiplex PCR was the method, and the copy in TCRdb shows in-frame clones only, minus some. The sample yields around 3,000 clones, more than 60% seen once. Specimen: memory CD8+ T cells sorted from blood. The receptor set was obtained from a woman between 25 and 40 years old in good health and a related stem cell transplant donor.

The CDR3, as DNA: TGTGCCAGCAGCTGGCCGGAGACAGGGGGGACCTACGAGCAGTACTTC. Encoded protein: CASSWPETGGTYEQYF. The J gene is TRBJ2-7, the V gene TRBV7-2; 9 nucleotides agree with TRBD1. The CDR3 extends over 16 amino acids. With V trimmed by 4 bases and J by 2 bases, 9 bases remained unmatched. In germline, CDR1 is SGHTA, CDR2 FQGNSA.

The chain uses TRBV7-8 and TRBJ2-5, with D maybe TRBD1 (5 bases). V dropped 1 base and J dropped 1 base, with 16 bases sitting between them. CDR3 length: 17 residues. CDR1 and CDR2 from the germline V gene are SGHVS and FQNEAQ. The CDR3 region is CASSLVPWGAPQETQYF. CDR3 coding DNA: TGTGCCAGCAGCTTAGTACCGTGGGGCGCGCCCCAAGAGACCCAGTACTTC.

This clone was counted between two and nine times. The junction does not match germline at one end; this may be a read error. The chain employs TRBV13 and TRBJ1-1, with D possibly TRBD1 on 5 matching bases. The CDR3 spans 14 residues. From germline, CDR1 is PRHDT and CDR2 FYEKMQ (reference sequence). The CDR3 region is CASSQDSSDTEAFF. The CDR3 nucleotides are TGCGCCAGCAGCCAAGACAGTTCGGACACTGAAGCTTTCTTT.

This chain connects TRBV7-2 to TRBJ1-5, with TRBD1 matching 9 bases. CDR1 and CDR2 (germline): SGHTA, FQGNSA. This CDR3 has 18 amino acids. With 1 base clipped from V and 1 base from J, the junction kept 8 bases outside the gene matches. This chain's CDR3 is CASSLVRGDRVSNQPQHF. DNA of the CDR3: TGTGCCAGCAGCTTAGTACGGGGGGACAGGGTCAGCAATCAGCCCCAGCATTTT.

As regards this clone: Other DNA variants within this sample encode the same CDR3. V and J are TRBV7-2 and TRBJ2-1, with 11 positions matching TRBD2. CDR1 is SGHTA and CDR2 is FQGNSA in the germline V gene. Germline trimming cut 3 bases from V and 0 bases from J; bases unmatched to any gene: 4. This CDR3 is 17 amino acids long. The CDR3 coding sequence is TGTGCCAGCAGCTTCCCTAGCGGGGGGACCTCCTACAATGAGCAGTTCTTC. Amino acids: CASSFPSGGTSYNEQFF.

The chain uses TRBV4-1 and TRBJ2-7; TRBD1 matches 7 bases. Germline CDR1 is MGHRA and CDR2 is YSYEKL. This CDR3 has 14 residues. J gave up 3 bases and V 8 bases, and 10 bases lay outside the gene matches. CDR3 DNA: TGCGCCAGCCGCCCGACAGGGTTGAACTACGAGCAGTACTTC. Amino acids: CASRPTGLNYEQYF.

This chain uses TRBV4-3 with TRBJ1-3, with a possible D match to TRBD1 (5 bases). CDR1 is LGHNA, CDR2 YSLEER, per germline. The CDR3 contains 18 residues. V gave up 0 bases and J gave up 2 bases, with 17 bases separating them. CDR3 DNA sequence: TGCGCCAGCAGCCAAGACCCCGGGGGAGGGTTTACTGGAAACACCATATATTTT. Translated: CASSQDPGGGFTGNTIYF.

This clone was found a few times. The chain links TRBV10-1 to TRBJ2-1; TRBD2 agrees at 14 bases. V was clipped by 6 bases and J by 9 bases; unmatched bases: 7. This CDR3 spans 15 amino acids. The germline V gene encodes CDR1 WNHNN and CDR2 SYGVQD (reference sequence). CDR3 sequence reads: CASSQTSGGEGEQFF. CDR3 DNA: TGCGCCAGCAGCCAGACTAGCGGGGGGGAGGGTGAGCAGTTCTTC.

The V gene is TRBV6-6, the J gene TRBJ2-1; TRBD1 is a possible D gene (6 bases). The germline gives CDR1 MNHNY, CDR2 SVGAGI (reference sequence). Trimming pared 2 bases from V and 8 bases from J, leaving 13 bases between. CDR3 length: 14 amino acids. The CDR3 sequence: CASSYDGTLDEQFF. The CDR3 region has the DNA TGTGCCAGCAGTTACGACGGGACACTCGATGAGCAGTTCTTC.

The chain joins TRBV28 to TRBJ2-6, with a possible D match to TRBD2 (5 bases). Trimming shortened V by 3 bases and J by 0 bases, and 9 bases separated the two germline ends. The CDR3 totals 16 residues. CDR1 and CDR2 (germline): MDHEN, SYDVKM. CDR3: CASSFGGFSGANVLTF. CDR3 DNA sequence: TGTGCCAGCAGTTTCGGCGGGTTCTCTGGGGCCAACGTCCTGACTTTC.

The gene calls are TRBV18 and TRBJ1-2, with 7 positions matching TRBD1. CDR1 and CDR2 from the germline V gene are KGHSH and LQKENI. The CDR3 extends over 16 amino acids. The junction had 9 bases not matched to a gene; V was cut back by 3 bases and J by 2 bases. The CDR3 region has the DNA TGTGCCAGCTCACCGGGACAGAGACGAACGAACTATGGCTACACCTTC. It encodes CASSPGQRRTNYGYTF.

The chain combines TRBV5-1 with TRBJ1-1; 12 nucleotides align to TRBD1. CDR1 and CDR2 (germline): SGHRS, YFSETQ. This CDR3 has 17 amino acids. The J segment lost 4 bases and the V segment lost 4 bases, leaving 11 bases of the junction unmatched. The CDR3 region is CASSGGQGAVSVTEAFF. CDR3 DNA: TGCGCCAGCAGCGGGGGACAGGGGGCGGTTTCGGTCACTGAAGCTTTCTTT.

This clone was observed a handful of times. The chain combines TRBV18 with TRBJ2-7; a possible D gene is TRBD2 (7 bases). Germline V lookup: CDR1 KGHSH, CDR2 LQKENI. The CDR3 extends over 17 amino acids. Between the trimmed V and J ends, which lost 3 bases and 0 bases, there was a span of 18 bases. CDR3 sequence (DNA): TGTGCCAGCTCACCTAGTTCGGGGGGCGCGAGCTCCTACGAGCAGTACTTC. It specifies CASSPSSGGASSYEQYF. The variable domain in full, with the rest retrieved from reference TRBV18 and TRBJ2-7, is NAGVMQNPRHLVRRRGQEARLRCSPMKGHSHVYWYRQLPEEGLKFMVYLQKENIIDESGMPKERFSAEFPKEGPSILRIQQVVRGDSAAYFCASSPSSGGASSYEQYFGPGTRLTVT.

The CDR3 loop reads CASSESPSNYGYTF. Written as DNA, the CDR3 is TGTGCCAGCAGCGAAAGTCCCAGTAACTATGGCTACACCTTC. The genes are TRBV6-5 and TRBJ1-2, with D unresolved. The CDR3 is 14 residues long. Germline values: CDR1 MNHEY, CDR2 SVGAGI. The V end lost 6 bases, the J end lost 1 base, and 12 bases lay between the germline ends.

The rearrangement uses TRBV21-1 and TRBJ1-1; the D call TRBD1 from the table was never checked on the DNA. TRBV21-1 is designated a pseudogene. This CDR3 region has 16 residues. CDR3 bases: TGTGCCAGCAGCAACTTTCGGACAGGGCCAAACACTGAAGCTTTCTTT. Amino acid sequence: CASSNFRTGPNTEAFF.

This clone counts as medium-sized. The chain employs TRBV4-1 and TRBJ1-1; 8 bases align to TRBD1. This CDR3 comprises 14 residues. Germline CDR1 MGHRA, CDR2 YSYEKL. Losses at the gene ends were 4 bases for V and 3 bases for J; bases not matched to a gene: 4. The CDR3 spells CASSLTGGDTEAFF. The CDR3 DNA reads TGCGCCAGCAGCCTCACAGGGGGTGACACTGAAGCTTTCTTT.

V is TRBV5-4 and J is TRBJ2-6; D is unresolved. Germline V lookup: CDR1 SGHNT, CDR2 YYREEE (reference sequence). V dropped 2 bases and J dropped 0 bases, with 6 bases sitting between them. The CDR3 length is 15 residues. The CDR3 sequence: CASSLMSSGANVLTF. As DNA, the CDR3 is TGTGCCAGCAGCTTAATGAGCTCTGGGGCCAACGTCCTGACTTTC.

This clone was seen a handful of times. The chain joins TRBV15 to TRBJ2-2; unclear D gene. Germline V gene data show CDR1 as LNHNV and CDR2 as YYDKDF (reference sequence). CDR3 length equals 13 residues. The V gene lost 0 bases and the J gene lost 6 bases, with 5 bases spanning the gap. The CDR3 nucleotides are TGTGCCACCAGCAGAGATTTATCCGGGGAGCTGTTTTTT. Residues: CATSRDLSGELFF. Together with reference TRBV15 and TRBJ2-2, the CDR3 gives the full variable domain: DAMVIQNPRYQVTQFGKPVTLSCSQTLNHNVMYWYQQKSSQAPKLLFHYYDKDFNNEADTPDNFQSRRPNTSFCFLDIRSPGLGDTAMYLCATSRDLSGELFFGEGSRLTVL.

The chain recombines TRBV7-9 with TRBJ2-5, with 14 bases matching TRBD2. The CDR3 is made up of 19 amino acids. Trimming at V came to 4 bases and at J to 5 bases, leaving 15 bases not matched to a gene. CDR1 is SEHNR, CDR2 FQNEAQ, per germline (reference sequence). The CDR3 loop reads CASSSESGLAGVGMETQYF. Written as DNA, the CDR3 is TGTGCCAGCAGCTCAGAGTCGGGACTAGCGGGGGTAGGGATGGAGACCCAGTACTTC.

CDR3 sequence (DNA): TGTGCCAGCAGTGCGGACAGGGGATACTATGGCTACACCTTC. Protein sequence: CASSADRGYYGYTF. V gene TRBV28 combines with J gene TRBJ1-2; 9 bases map to TRBD1. The CDR3 contains 14 residues. The junction had 4 bases not matched to a gene; V was cut back by 5 bases and J by 3 bases. Germline V gives CDR1 MDHEN, CDR2 SYDVKM.